A single T cell receptor (beta chain) is shown here with its context. Generated by immunoSEQ multiplex PCR, the TCRdb table keeps only in-frame clones and is missing some. The table lists around 300,000 clones, around 90% of them singletons. The sample is drawn from a study of blood T cell repertoires in COVID-19. Germline CDR1 and CDR2: MRHNA and SNTAGT. The ends were cut back, 2 bases at V and 12 bases at J, with 11 bases in the middle. The CDR3 consists of 12 residues. Material for sequencing was peripheral blood. The TCR was taken from a woman between 40 and 50 years old who had recovered from COVID-19. The chain combines TRBV6-4 with TRBJ2-1; no clear D gene. Here the CDR3 reads CASSDGLSGQFF. For the CDR3, the DNA is TGTGCCAGCAGTGACGGGTTGTCAGGGCAGTTCTTC.